These 26 T cell receptor beta chains were sequenced from one sample in a study of patients and donors after allogeneic stem cell transplantation. TCRdb processed the RT-PCR reads anew with MiXCR; each CDR3 protein has one entry. The sample includes roughly 190,000 distinct CDR3 sequences, around 41% of them seen just once. Material: blood, either unsorted or a sorted T cell fraction (not recorded which). The receptors originated from a human donor who was either an allogeneic HSCT recipient or a stem cell or donor lymphocyte infusion donor (not recorded which). It is not recorded whose cells these are; they may come from a transplant donor.

This chain joins TRBV7-8 and TRBJ1-6; weak D call: TRBD1 (6 bases). V was shortened by 1 base and J by 0 bases, with 13 bases between the two germline ends. Germline loops: CDR1 SGHVS, CDR2 FQNEAQ. The CDR3 is 18 residues long. The CDR3 DNA reads as TGTGCCAGCAGCTTAGAGGGGGGCGGAAGCTCCTATAATTCACCCCTCCACTTT. Amino acids: CASSLEGGGSSYNSPLHF.

The chain carries TRBV3-1 and TRBJ1-2; D not resolved. Trimming removed 2 bases at V and 2 bases at J, with 9 bases between. The CDR3 is 14 amino acids. Looked up from germline, CDR1 is LGHDT and CDR2 is YNNKEL (reference sequence). CDR3 amino acids: CASSQLEENYGYTF. CDR3 in DNA: TGTGCCAGCAGCCAATTGGAGGAAAACTATGGCTACACCTTC. The full variable domain, in which reference TRBV3-1 and TRBJ1-2 provide the parts outside the CDR3, is DTAVSQTPKYLVTQMGNDKSIKCEQNLGHDTMYWYKQDSKKFLKIMFSYNNKELIINETVPNRFSPKSPDKAHLNLHINSLELGDSAVYFCASSQLEENYGYTFGSGTRLTVV.

This chain uses TRBV7-9 with TRBJ1-2, with TRBD1 matching 9 bases. Germline V gene sequence: CDR1 SEHNR, CDR2 FQNEAQ (reference sequence). The V and J ends lost 5 bases and 1 base, in that order; junction bases with no gene match: 5. The CDR3 loop spans 15 amino acids. CDR3 loop: CASSQSGQGNYGYTF. CDR3 sequence (DNA): TGTGCCAGCAGCCAATCGGGACAGGGTAACTATGGCTACACCTTC.

The chain employs TRBV12-3 or TRBV12-4 and TRBJ2-3, with D maybe TRBD2 (6 bases). The CDR3 length is 15 residues. V gave up 6 bases and J gave up 11 bases, with 24 bases separating them. The CDR3 nucleotides are TGTGCCAGCAGCGCCCCACTCCGCGGGGCAGCCAAGCAGTATTTT. It translates to CASSAPLRGAAKQYF.

As to this clonotype: Just one base apart from a much larger clone, this may be a read error. This chain links TRBV12-3 or TRBV12-4 with TRBJ1-2; the D gene is possibly TRBD1 (5 bases). CDR3 length: 14 amino acids. CDR3 protein: CASSLVGGDYGYNF. Here the CDR3 DNA reads TGTGCCAGCAGTTTAGTGGGAGGGGATTATGGCTACAACTTC.

The chain has TRBV12-5 and TRBJ2-1; 14 bases fit TRBD2. After removal of 4 bases from V and 8 bases from J, the junction contained 4 bases not matched to a gene. The germline V gene has CDR1 LGHNT and CDR2 FRNRAP. The length of the CDR3 is 15 residues. This CDR3 is CASGSGTSGSYEQFF. CDR3 nucleotide sequence: TGTGCTAGTGGTTCTGGGACTAGCGGGAGCTATGAGCAGTTCTTC.

This clonotype showed up just a few times. The chain joins TRBV4-3 to TRBJ2-1, with D unresolved. CDR3 length equals 13 residues. V dropped 4 bases and J dropped 4 bases, with 8 bases sitting between them. CDR1 is LGHNA, CDR2 YSLEER, per germline. This CDR3 is CASSREQYNEQFF. Here the CDR3 DNA reads TGCGCCAGCAGCCGAGAACAGTACAATGAGCAGTTCTTC.

The chain has TRBV12-3 or TRBV12-4 and TRBJ1-2, with TRBD1 as a possible D gene (5 bases). The CDR3 runs 16 residues. Trimming removed 0 bases from V and 8 bases from J, with 19 bases in between. The CDR3: CASSLAHPGRGLGYTF. CDR3 DNA: TGTGCCAGCAGTTTAGCGCATCCGGGGCGGGGGTTAGGCTACACCTTC.

This sequence joins TRBV12-3 or TRBV12-4 and TRBJ2-1, with D uncertain. V gave up 1 base and J gave up 3 bases, with 7 bases separating them. CDR3 length equals 14 residues. The CDR3 reads CASSLGLLYNEQFF. The DNA for the CDR3 is TGTGCCAGCAGTTTAGGGCTTCTCTACAATGAGCAGTTCTTC.

The genes are TRBV12-3 or TRBV12-4 and TRBJ2-1; tentatively, D is TRBD2 (6 bases). V lost 5 bases, J lost 6 bases, and 20 bases lay in between. The CDR3 contains 16 residues. Written as DNA, the CDR3 is TGTGCCAGCAGTCCTACTATCCCCTTGGGGGGCAATGAGCAGTTCTTC. This sequence encodes CASSPTIPLGGNEQFF.

The J gene is TRBJ2-1, the V gene TRBV15; TRBD2 aligns across 9 bases. The CDR3 totals 16 residues. Looked up from germline, CDR1 is LNHNV and CDR2 is YYDKDF (reference sequence). J was trimmed by 5 bases and V by 2 bases; bases with no gene match: 7. The CDR3 DNA is TGTGCCACCAGCAGAAAGTATAGCGGGGGCCACAATGAGCAGTTCTTC. Its translation: CATSRKYSGGHNEQFF.

This clonotype showed up just a few times. The CDR3 reads CASSSWGRQETQYF. The CDR3 DNA follows: TGTGCCAGCAGCTCTTGGGGACGGCAAGAGACCCAGTACTTC. The chain couples TRBV28 to TRBJ2-5; perhaps D is TRBD1 or TRBD2 (5 bases each). In germline, CDR1 is MDHEN, CDR2 SYDVKM. This CDR3 spans 14 amino acids. V was trimmed by 6 bases and J by 2 bases, leaving 13 bases between them. The full variable domain, rest sourced from reference TRBV28 and TRBJ2-5, is DVKVTQSSRYLVKRTGEKVFLECVQDMDHENMFWYRQDPGLGLRLIYFSYDVKMKEKGDIPEGYSVSREKKERFSLILESASTNQTSMYLCASSSWGRQETQYFGPGTRLLVL.

This chain uses TRBV6-2 or TRBV6-3 with TRBJ2-7, with 7 bases fitting TRBD1. Germline values: CDR1 MNHEY, CDR2 SVGEGT. V shed 5 bases, J shed 7 bases, and the junction held 8 bases outside the gene matches. This CDR3 has 13 residues. The chain's CDR3 is CASSTMDRREQYF. The DNA of the CDR3 is TGTGCCAGCAGTACCATGGACAGGCGGGAGCAGTACTTC.

This chain joins TRBV5-1 and TRBJ1-5; TRBD1 matches 10 bases. CDR3 size: 16 residues. With 4 bases clipped from V and 4 bases from J, the junction kept 8 bases outside the gene matches. The germline CDR1 and CDR2 sequences are SGHRS and YFSETQ. CDR3 DNA: TGCGCCAGCAGCGAAGGGGGACAGGGGATAAATCAGCCCCAGCATTTT. Protein: CASSEGGQGINQPQHF.

The V gene is TRBV11-1, the J gene TRBJ1-1, with a tentative D call TRBD1 (5 bases). Germline CDR1 SGHAT, CDR2 FQDESV (reference sequence). CDR3 size: 16 residues. V lost 1 base to trimming and J lost 0 bases, with 12 bases between them. The CDR3 reads CASSLGGVTMNTEAFF. The CDR3 nucleotides read TGTGCCAGCAGCTTAGGGGGGGTGACCATGAACACTGAAGCTTTCTTT.

V is TRBV20-1 and J is TRBJ2-7, with D possibly matching TRBD2 (6 bases). The CDR3 is 13 amino acids. Trimming cost V 5 bases and J 0 bases, with 11 bases left between them. Per germline, CDR1 DFQATT and CDR2 SNEGSKA (reference sequence). CDR3 sequence: CSAGDSRSYEQYF. Here the CDR3 DNA reads TGCAGTGCTGGGGACTCCCGCTCCTACGAGCAGTACTTC.

The rearrangement uses TRBV24-1 and TRBJ2-1, with D maybe TRBD2 (5 bases). Germline V gene sequence: CDR1 KGHDR, CDR2 SFDVKD. V lost 0 bases and J lost 3, with 17 bases in between. CDR3 length equals 18 residues. Here the CDR3 reads CATSDLSSERKGYNEQFF. The CDR3 DNA is TGTGCCACCAGTGATTTGTCCTCCGAGCGGAAGGGCTACAATGAGCAGTTCTTC.

The chain couples TRBV20-1 to TRBJ2-7; either TRBD1 or TRBD2 may supply D (5 bases each). The CDR3 is made up of 16 amino acids. Trimming cost V 0 bases and J 2 bases, with 17 bases left between them. Looked up from germline, CDR1 is DFQATT and CDR2 is SNEGSKA (reference sequence). CDR3 sequence reads: CSARDGTRANPYEQYF. As DNA, the CDR3 is TGCAGTGCTAGAGATGGGACGCGGGCAAACCCCTACGAGCAGTACTTC.

The V and J genes are TRBV20-1 and TRBJ1-4, with 8 bases fitting TRBD1. CDR1 is DFQATT, CDR2 SNEGSKA, per germline (reference sequence). This CDR3 comprises 15 residues. V lost 4 bases to trimming and J lost 3 bases; unmatched junction nucleotides: 7. CDR3 DNA sequence: TGCAGTGCTACGGACAGGGTGGCCTCTAATGAAAAACTGTTTTTT. Its translation: CSATDRVASNEKLFF.

The chain couples TRBV12-3 or TRBV12-4 to TRBJ1-1; D call uncertain. The CDR3 is 14 residues long. Trimming pared 8 bases from V and 4 bases from J, leaving 17 bases between. CDR3 coding DNA: TGTGCCAGCCGTCCCTGGGGTCGGGGCACTGAAGCTTTCTTT. Protein sequence: CASRPWGRGTEAFF.

The chain links TRBV20-1 to TRBJ2-7; D is ambiguous. Germline CDR1 reads DFQATT; CDR2 reads SNEGSKA (reference sequence). The germline V and J ends were trimmed by 8 bases and 1 base, with 12 bases remaining between them. There are 12 residues in the CDR3. The CDR3 coding sequence is TGCAGTACTGCAGCGCCGTCCTACGAGCAGTACTTC. This translates into CSTAAPSYEQYF.

In this sample, this clonotype turned up once. The chain couples TRBV4-3 to TRBJ2-7; D is perhaps TRBD2 (5 bases). CDR1 is LGHNA, CDR2 YSLEER, per germline. This CDR3 comprises 15 residues. Trimming cost V 1 base and J 9 bases, with 19 bases left between them. The CDR3: CASSQVVISYEGQYF. CDR3 in DNA: TGCGCCAGCAGCCAAGTCGTAATTTCCTACGAGGGGCAGTACTTC.

This clonotype came up a few times. The V and J genes are TRBV12-3 or TRBV12-4 and TRBJ2-3, with 10 bases matching TRBD2. The CDR3 consists of 19 residues. The J segment lost 2 bases and the V segment lost 0 bases, leaving 11 bases of the junction unmatched. For the CDR3, the DNA is TGTGCCAGCAGTTTAGCGCCTATTCAAGCGGGAGGGCACACAGATACGCAGTATTTT. It yields the protein CASSLAPIQAGGHTDTQYF.

The rearrangement links TRBV20-1 to TRBJ2-2, with 8 bases that match TRBD1. V lost 6 bases, J lost 5 bases, and 17 bases stayed unmatched. This CDR3 spans 17 amino acids. Germline values: CDR1 DFQATT, CDR2 SNEGSKA (reference sequence). CDR3: CSALLSPRQGRTGELFF. The CDR3 coding sequence is TGCAGTGCCCTCCTTTCCCCAAGACAGGGGAGAACCGGGGAGCTGTTTTTT.

The J gene is TRBJ2-5, the V gene TRBV7-9, with D uncertain. V lost 5 bases and J 4 bases, leaving 8 bases between the germline ends. The CDR3 has 12 amino acids. Germline CDR1 and CDR2: SEHNR and FQNEAQ (reference sequence). CDR3 in DNA: TGTGCCAGCAGCCTACCACCAGAGACCCAGTACTTC. Its protein product is CASSLPPETQYF.

The chain is built from TRBV30 and TRBJ2-2, with D possibly called TRBD1 or TRBD2 (5 bases each). Germline CDR1 is GTSNPN and CDR2 is SVGIG (reference sequence). The CDR3 has 15 residues. The V end was cut by 4 bases, the J end by 0 bases, with 12 bases between. CDR3 amino acids: CAWNLGVANTGELFF. CDR3 DNA sequence: TGTGCCTGGAATTTGGGGGTCGCGAACACCGGGGAGCTGTTTTTT.